The 9 T cell receptor beta chains presented below share a single source sample, sequenced in a study of regulatory T cells in long-lasting Graves disease. Time point noted: persistent/refractory GD, antithyroid drugs over 5 years with positive TRAb. Isolated PBMC RNA provided the starting material for the TCR library. Through Arm-PCR of CDR3 regions and iRepertoire HTBI primers, TCR beta libraries were built. In TCRdb, the multiplex PCR reads were re-called with MiXCR into one record per CDR3 protein. This sample has roughly 470,000 distinct CDR3 sequences, with 20% to 25% found just once. The source was peripheral blood mononuclear cells (PBMCs), collected when the disease was refractory, from a patient treated with antithyroid drugs. Receptor source: a female donor with Graves disease.

This clonotype showed up many times. This chain uses TRBV7-2 with TRBJ1-1, with a tentative D call TRBD1 (5 bases). This CDR3 has 13 residues. Trimming pared 4 bases from V and 2 bases from J, leaving 8 bases between. CDR1 is SGHTA, CDR2 FQGNSA, per germline. CDR3 region: CASSWTPNTEAFF. The CDR3 DNA reads as TGTGCCAGCAGCTGGACACCTAACACTGAAGCTTTCTTT.

The rearrangement links TRBV20-1 to TRBJ2-2, with TRBD2 matching 9 bases. This CDR3 is 22 amino acids long. Germline-derived CDR1 and CDR2 are DFQATT and SNEGSKA (reference sequence). The junction had 23 bases not matched to a gene; V was cut back by 0 bases and J by 3 bases. The CDR3 sequence: CSARDLYTSAGGRRTHTGELFF. The DNA of the CDR3 is TGCAGTGCTAGAGATCTTTACACTTCAGCGGGAGGCCGAAGAACCCACACCGGGGAGCTGTTTTTT.

This clonotype appeared many times. V usage is TRBV10-3 and J usage is TRBJ2-7, with D perhaps TRBD1 or TRBD2 (5 bases each). The CDR3 is 15 amino acids. The germline CDR1 and CDR2 sequences are ENHRY and SYGVKD. Trimming shortened V by 4 bases and J by 6 bases, and 19 bases separated the two germline ends. CDR3 coding DNA: TGTGCCATCAGTGGGACTGATGGGGGTTCTGGCGAGCAGTACTTC. Residues: CAISGTDGGSGEQYF.

This clonotype was observed a handful of times. The V call is TRBV19, the J call TRBJ1-2; D might be TRBD1 (6 bases). The CDR3 is 14 residues long. Germline V gene lookup returns CDR1 LNHDA and CDR2 SQIVND (reference sequence). V was shortened by 3 bases and J by 4 bases, with 12 bases between the two germline ends. Here the CDR3 DNA reads TGTGCCAGTAGTATCATTGACAGGCCCTATGGCTACACCTTC. It translates to CASSIIDRPYGYTF.

Many counts were recorded for this clonotype. CDR3: CSANTDGNQETQYF. In nucleotides, the CDR3 is TGCAGTGCTAACACTGACGGGAACCAAGAGACCCAGTACTTC. J is TRBJ2-5 and V is TRBV20-1; D may be TRBD2 (5 bases). V lost 4 bases to trimming and J lost 0 bases, with 12 bases between them. The V gene's germline CDR1 is DFQATT and CDR2 SNEGSKA (reference sequence). This CDR3 has 14 residues.

In this sample, this clonotype turned up a few times. The chain recombines TRBV6-1 with TRBJ1-1; D gene uncertain. Trimming shortened V by 1 base and J by 1 base, and 7 bases separated the two germline ends. The CDR3 length is 14 residues. Germline-derived CDR1 and CDR2 are MNHNS and SASEGT. CDR3 amino acids: CASSEGFPNTEAFF. The CDR3 DNA reads as TGTGCCAGCAGTGAAGGCTTTCCGAACACTGAAGCTTTCTTT.

The chain links TRBV12-3 or TRBV12-4 to TRBJ2-2; perhaps D is TRBD1 or TRBD2 (5 bases each). CDR3 length: 16 amino acids. V was shortened by 3 bases and J by 7 bases, with 18 bases between the two germline ends. CDR3 sequence (DNA): TGTGCCAGCAGTTTTTTGGTGTTTAGGGACCACGGGGAGCTGTTTTTT. Translating gives CASSFLVFRDHGELFF.

The V and J genes are TRBV7-9 and TRBJ2-7, with D unresolved. V was trimmed by 7 bases and J by 2 bases, leaving 15 bases between them. CDR3 length: 14 amino acids. Germline V gives CDR1 SEHNR, CDR2 FQNEAQ (reference sequence). The DNA of the CDR3 is TGTGCCAGCACCCCTGCGGATCAACCCTACGAGCAGTACTTC. This sequence encodes CASTPADQPYEQYF. Using reference TRBV7-9 and TRBJ2-7 for the parts outside the CDR3, the full variable domain is DTGVSQNPRHKITKRGQNVTFRCDPISEHNRLYWYRQTLGQGPEFLTYFQNEAQLEKSRLLSDRFSAERPKGSFSTLEIQRTEQGDSAMYLCASTPADQPYEQYFGPGTRLTVT.

This clonotype was detected many times. This chain joins TRBV19 and TRBJ1-1; D gene uncertain. Germline loops: CDR1 LNHDA, CDR2 SQIVND (reference sequence). The ends were cut back, 10 bases at V and 0 bases at J, with 12 bases in the middle. CDR3 length equals 13 residues. CDR3 nucleotide sequence: TGTGCCACCAGTTGGACGGTGAACACTGAAGCTTTCTTT. It specifies CATSWTVNTEAFF.